A single sample is the source of the 18 T cell receptor beta chains below, sequenced in a study of radiotherapy plus CTLA-4 blockade in lung cancer. Using immunoSEQ multiplex PCR, the repertoire was profiled, and TCRdb retains in-frame clones only, with some absent. The data hold over 60,000 clones, with 80% to 90% observed a single time. Source: peripheral blood, taken from a patient treated with radiotherapy plus ipilimumab. These receptors originate from a human donor with non-small cell lung cancer that progressed on radiotherapy plus ipilimumab.

The genes are TRBV7-3 and TRBJ1-2, with TRBD1 matching over 9 bases. Germline V gene sequence: CDR1 SGHTA, CDR2 FQGTGA. V was clipped by 5 bases and J by 8 bases; unmatched bases: 6. The CDR3 is 13 residues long. The CDR3 loop is CASSPDRGGGYTF. The CDR3 DNA reads as TGTGCCAGCAGCCCGGACAGGGGAGGAGGCTACACCTTC.

The rearrangement links TRBV12-5 to TRBJ1-1; no clear D gene. Per the germline V gene, CDR1 is LGHNT and CDR2 is FRNRAP. With 1 base removed from V and 5 bases from J, the gap between germline ends came to 5 bases. The CDR3 is 12 residues long. The CDR3 is CASGLGSTEAFF. The CDR3 DNA follows: TGTGCTAGTGGTTTGGGATCAACTGAAGCTTTCTTT.

V is TRBV12-5 and J is TRBJ1-1, with D perhaps TRBD1 (5 bases). This CDR3 contains 14 residues. The V end was cut by 0 bases, the J end by 4 bases, with 9 bases between. In germline, CDR1 is LGHNT, CDR2 FRNRAP. The CDR3 nucleotides are TGTGCTAGTGGTTTGGTTCGGGGGGGCACTGAAGCTTTCTTT. Its translation: CASGLVRGGTEAFF.

This chain links TRBV11-2 with TRBJ2-7, with D possibly being TRBD2 (6 bases). The CDR3 sequence is 14 residues long. The germline gives CDR1 SGHAT, CDR2 FQNNGV. Deletions cut 5 bases from V and 3 bases from J, with 14 bases between. In nucleotides, the CDR3 is TGTGCCAGCAGCCCCCCCGGGACTTACTACGAGCAGTACGTC. This encodes CASSPPGTYYEQYV.

J is TRBJ1-4 and V is TRBV7-9; no clear D. Per germline, CDR1 SEHNR and CDR2 FQNEAQ (reference sequence). With 1 base removed from V and 7 bases from J, the gap between germline ends came to 10 bases. The CDR3 has 14 amino acids. CDR3 bases: TGTGCCAGCAGCTTAGAGGTCGTCGGTGAAAAACTGTTTTTT. It yields the protein CASSLEVVGEKLFF.

V gene TRBV7-8 combines with J gene TRBJ1-5; no firm D call. V was trimmed by 5 bases and J by 6 bases, leaving 11 bases between them. The CDR3 extends over 13 amino acids. CDR1 and CDR2 from the germline V gene are SGHVS and FQNEAQ. CDR3 amino acids: CASSLGRLQPQHF. The CDR3 region has the DNA TGTGCCAGCAGCCTGGGGAGACTTCAGCCCCAGCATTTT.

The chain recombines TRBV27 with TRBJ1-2, with TRBD1 identical over 10 bases. The germline gives CDR1 MNHEY, CDR2 SMNVEV (reference sequence). V lost 5 bases, J lost 6 bases, and 6 bases stayed unmatched. This CDR3 has 14 amino acids. This CDR3 reads CASSTQDRGNGYTF. The CDR3, as DNA: TGTGCCAGCAGTACTCAGGACAGGGGGAATGGCTACACCTTC.

The V call is TRBV10-1, the J call TRBJ2-1; 7 bases agree with TRBD2. CDR3 length: 16 residues. The germline V gene has CDR1 WNHNN and CDR2 SYGVQD (reference sequence). The J segment lost 3 bases and the V segment lost 4 bases, leaving 9 bases of the junction unmatched. The CDR3 nucleotides read TGCGCCAGCAGTGTTGGGGGGAGCGGGAACTACAATGAGCAGTTCTTC. Translation: CASSVGGSGNYNEQFF.

The genes are TRBV5-1 and TRBJ1-5, with D tentatively TRBD1 (5 bases). V dropped 0 bases and J dropped 9 bases, with 16 bases sitting between them. Germline lookup yields CDR1 SGHRS and CDR2 YFSETQ. The CDR3 sequence is 15 residues long. The CDR3 region is CASSLDTGSGSPQHF. The CDR3 DNA follows: TGCGCCAGCAGCTTGGATACAGGTTCTGGTTCGCCCCAGCATTTT.

The chain carries TRBV15 and TRBJ2-5; 9 bases are a match to TRBD1. Unmatched junction bases numbered 6, after V lost 4 bases and J lost 0 bases. The CDR3 extends over 16 amino acids. Germline V gives CDR1 LNHNV, CDR2 YYDKDF (reference sequence). The CDR3: CATSKATGGNQETQYF. The CDR3, as DNA: TGTGCCACCAGCAAGGCGACAGGGGGAAACCAAGAGACCCAGTACTTC.

The chain is built from TRBV4-2 and TRBJ2-1, with TRBD1 identical over 9 bases. The V gene's germline CDR1 is LGHNA and CDR2 YNFKEQ. This CDR3 has 18 amino acids. Trimming took 2 bases from V and 8 from J; bases not matched to a gene: 16. The CDR3 DNA reads as TGTGCCAGCAGCCAACCCCCTGGGGGACAGGGTATCAGGGATGAGCAGTTCTTC. This sequence encodes CASSQPPGGQGIRDEQFF.

The V gene is TRBV5-4, the J gene TRBJ2-2; D tentatively fits TRBD1 or TRBD2 (5 bases each). The CDR3 sequence is 16 residues long. CDR1 and CDR2 from the germline V gene are SGHNT and YYREEE (reference sequence). V gave up 4 bases and J gave up 1 base, with 14 bases separating them. CDR3 nucleotides: TGTGCCAGCAGCCTACCGGGACGTAAGAACACCGGGGAGCTGTTTTTT. The encoded protein is CASSLPGRKNTGELFF.

This clone is a singleton in its sample. The junction does not match germline at one end; this may be a read error. This chain joins TRBV7-7 and TRBJ1-1, with TRBD1 identical over 7 bases. The CDR3 has 16 residues. Germline V CDR1 and CDR2: SSHAT, FNYEAQ (reference sequence). The CDR3 bases are TGTGCTAGCAGCCTGTCGACAGGGAGGTTTGGCACTGAAGCTTTCTTT. It is translated as CASSLSTGRFGTEAFF.

This chain uses TRBV7-3 with TRBJ2-3; D might be TRBD1 (7 bases). The ends were cut back, 5 bases at V and 6 bases at J, with 18 bases in the middle. The CDR3 has 15 residues. Per the germline V gene, CDR1 is SGHTA and CDR2 is FQGTGA. The chain's CDR3 is CASSPPGGRRDTQYF. In nucleotides, the CDR3 is TGTGCCAGCAGCCCACCAGGGGGGAGGCGGGATACGCAGTATTTT.

V gene TRBV6-4 combines with J gene TRBJ2-7; tentative D call: TRBD1 (6 bases). Germline loops: CDR1 MRHNA, CDR2 SNTAGT. The CDR3 consists of 12 residues. V gave up 10 bases and J gave up 0 bases, with 10 bases separating them. CDR3: CANDRHSYEQYV. The CDR3 DNA follows: TGTGCCAACGACAGGCACTCCTACGAGCAGTACGTC.

The chain employs TRBV5-6 and TRBJ2-7; 8 nucleotides agree with TRBD2. Looked up from germline, CDR1 is SGHDT and CDR2 is YYEEEE. The CDR3 contains 17 residues. With V trimmed by 0 bases and J by 1 base, 9 bases remained unmatched. This CDR3 is CASSLAKYSGRSYEQYV. CDR3 coding DNA: TGTGCCAGCAGCTTGGCCAAGTACAGCGGGAGATCCTACGAGCAGTACGTC.

J is TRBJ2-2 and V is TRBV30, with D uncertain. The V gene's germline CDR1 is GTSNPN and CDR2 SVGIG (reference sequence). The length of the CDR3 is 16 residues. V was pared by 3 bases and J by 0 bases, with 14 bases between. The CDR3 protein is CAWSAYRLANTGELFF. The CDR3 nucleotides are TGTGCCTGGAGCGCATATCGCCTAGCGAACACCGGGGAGCTGTTTTTT.

The chain joins TRBV7-9 to TRBJ1-2; the match to TRBD1 covers 10 bases. CDR1 and CDR2 (germline): SEHNR, FQNEAQ (reference sequence). V trimming: 4 bases; J trimming: 1 base; junction bases outside the gene matches: 6. The CDR3 covers 16 residues. The CDR3 is CASSSGTGEYNYGYTF. The CDR3 DNA follows: TGTGCCAGCAGCTCCGGGACAGGGGAATATAACTATGGCTACACCTTC.